Each of the 30 T cell receptor beta chains below was sequenced from the same sample in a study of blood T cell repertoires in COVID-19 (dated by TCRdb to the early 2020s). Library preparation was by the immunoSEQ multiplex PCR assay. TCRdb carries this immuneACCESS record with in-frame sequences only. Its versions omit some clonotypes, under half of them owing to an unresolved V gene in the studies checked, with the rest unexplained. Recorded for this sample are approximately 20,000 clones; 65% to 90% of them occurred a single time. The ten top clones hold around 59% of the sample. The source material was peripheral blood. These receptor sequences come from an elderly man with acute or convalescent COVID-19.

The V call is TRBV15, the J call TRBJ1-1, with 7 bases identical to TRBD1. Germline loops: CDR1 LNHNV, CDR2 YYDKDF (reference sequence). V lost 9 bases and J lost 1; bases outside the gene matches: 8. The CDR3 is made up of 14 amino acids. CDR3 in DNA: TGTGCCACTGGAAAAGGGGGCTGGAACACTGAAGCTTTCTTT. As protein: CATGKGGWNTEAFF.

The chain couples TRBV10-3 to TRBJ1-5; maybe TRBD1 (6 bases). V lost 10 bases to trimming and J lost 3 bases, with 16 bases between them. Germline CDR1 and CDR2: ENHRY and SYGVKD. This CDR3 has 14 amino acids. The CDR3 loop is CASGGPADNQPQHF. CDR3 nucleotides: TGTGCCAGCGGGGGGCCGGCCGACAATCAGCCCCAGCATTTT.

DNA for the CDR3: TGCGCCAGCAGCTTTGGCAGGCCGGTTTCCTACGAGCAGTACTTC. It specifies CASSFGRPVSYEQYF. This sequence joins TRBV5-1 and TRBJ2-7; D uncertain. The length of the CDR3 is 15 residues. The V end lost 2 bases, the J end lost 1 base, and 13 bases lay between the germline ends. Germline CDR1 SGHRS, CDR2 YFSETQ.

V and J are TRBV6-2 or TRBV6-3 and TRBJ1-5; possible D gene TRBD1, 5 bases. The CDR3 runs 14 residues. Trimming cost V 6 bases and J 5 bases, with 14 bases left between them. Germline V gives CDR1 MNHEY, CDR2 SVGEGT. CDR3 sequence reads: CASSRRGGDQPQHF. The CDR3 coding sequence is TGTGCCAGCAGCCGAAGGGGCGGAGATCAGCCCCAGCATTTT.

The rearrangement joins TRBV6-2 or TRBV6-3 to TRBJ1-6; TRBD1 is a possible D gene (5 bases). The V gene's germline CDR1 is MNHEY and CDR2 SVGEGT. This CDR3 region has 14 residues. The ends were cut back, 2 bases at V and 11 bases at J, with 13 bases in the middle. The DNA of the CDR3 is TGTGCCAGCAGTTACGGTTCGGGGACTGCACCCCTCCACTTT. It translates to CASSYGSGTAPLHF.

The chain employs TRBV2 and TRBJ2-3, with 8 bases lining up with TRBD1. The V gene end was trimmed by 4 bases and the J gene end by 5 bases; junction bases not matched to a gene: 5. CDR3 length: 14 residues. CDR1 and CDR2 (germline): SNHLY, FYNNEI. For the CDR3, the DNA is TGTGCCAGCAGTGTCGACAGGGGTGGAGATACGCAGTATTTT. Translation gives CASSVDRGGDTQYF.

A few counts support this clone. The rearrangement uses TRBV5-1 and TRBJ1-4; D ambiguous. The CDR3 spans 15 residues. V shed 0 bases and J shed 5 bases, with 11 bases lying between them. Per the germline V gene, CDR1 is SGHRS and CDR2 is YFSETQ. The DNA of the CDR3 is TGCGCCAGCAGCTTGGCGGAAGGCGGGAATGAAAAACTGTTTTTT. Protein product: CASSLAEGGNEKLFF.

Details on this clone: The DNA is left out, because the CDR3 cannot be placed on it with certainty; the CDR3 is given as TCRdb lists it. The rearrangement uses TRBV30 and TRBJ2-7; the DNA was not used to check the table's D call, TRBD1. The CDR3 sequence runs 12 residues, both termini included. Germline CDR1 GTSNPN, CDR2 SVGIG (reference sequence). CDR3 in amino acids: CAWSVGQGNEYF.

This chain uses TRBV5-6 with TRBJ1-2; no clear D. V lost 1 base and J 2 bases, leaving 9 bases between the germline ends. CDR1 and CDR2 (germline): SGHDT, YYEEEE. The CDR3 is 14 amino acids. This chain's CDR3 is CASSLPVKNYGYTF. The CDR3, as DNA: TGTGCCAGCAGCTTGCCGGTAAAAAACTATGGCTACACCTTC.

V is TRBV30 and J is TRBJ1-6, with 9 bases lining up with TRBD1. Per the germline V gene, CDR1 is GTSNPN and CDR2 is SVGIG (reference sequence). V trimming: 2 bases; J trimming: 9 bases; junction bases outside the gene matches: 5. There are 14 residues in the CDR3. CDR3 region: CAWSYGTGSSPLHF. The CDR3 nucleotides are TGTGCCTGGAGTTATGGGACAGGGAGTTCACCCCTCCACTTT.

The chain couples TRBV2 to TRBJ1-2; maybe TRBD1 (5 bases). The ends were cut back, 6 bases at V and 5 bases at J, with 22 bases in the middle. CDR1 and CDR2 (germline): SNHLY, FYNNEI. CDR3 length equals 16 residues. The DNA for the CDR3 is TGTGCCAGCAGCCCGAGGGGATCTGCTGGGGGGTATGGCTACACCTTC. Its translation is CASSPRGSAGGYGYTF.

The chain combines TRBV5-1 with TRBJ1-1; D perhaps matches TRBD1 (5 bases). This CDR3 region has 14 residues. CDR1 SGHRS and CDR2 YFSETQ come from the germline V gene. Trimming shortened V by 1 base and J by 5 bases, and 12 bases separated the two germline ends. CDR3 nucleotides: TGCGCCAGCAGCTTGCTAGTCGGGGGTACTGAAGCTTTCTTT. This gives the protein CASSLLVGGTEAFF.

This clone came up once. This chain links TRBV7-3 with TRBJ1-1; possible D gene TRBD1, 6 bases. The CDR3 extends over 17 amino acids. Germline V CDR1 and CDR2: SGHTA, FQGTGA. The V gene lost 8 bases and the J gene lost 0 bases, with 22 bases spanning the gap. The CDR3 sequence: CASSLRAGVAMNTEAFF. The CDR3 nucleotides are TGTGCCAGCTCCCTGAGGGCAGGGGTCGCGATGAACACTGAAGCTTTCTTT.

This chain uses TRBV7-8 with TRBJ1-5; D is possibly TRBD1 (5 bases). CDR1 SGHVS and CDR2 FQNEAQ come from the germline V gene. V was clipped by 8 bases and J by 7 bases, with 18 bases between them. The CDR3 covers 14 residues. CDR3 nucleotide sequence: TGTGCCAGCGCCAGGAGGGGTGAGAGGCAGCCCCAGCATTTT. As protein: CASARRGERQPQHF.

Only a few counts were recorded for this clone. This sequence joins TRBV7-2 and TRBJ1-4; D remains unclear. The germline V gene encodes CDR1 SGHTA and CDR2 FQGNSA. V was clipped by 5 bases and J by 7 bases, with 14 bases between them. The length of the CDR3 is 14 residues. CDR3 DNA: TGTGCCAGCAGCGCGGGTCGAGAGGGTGAAAAACTGTTTTTT. Amino acid sequence: CASSAGREGEKLFF.

CDR3 in DNA: TGTGCCAGCAGTTTATCGATGGTAGGGGGTTCACCCCTCCACTTT. It specifies CASSLSMVGGSPLHF. This chain uses TRBV27 with TRBJ1-6, with a tentative D call TRBD1 (6 bases). V was pared by 0 bases and J by 9 bases, with 12 bases between. There are 15 residues in the CDR3. Germline CDR1 MNHEY, CDR2 SMNVEV (reference sequence).

The genes are TRBV28 and TRBJ1-4; D ambiguous. The CDR3 loop spans 15 amino acids. Germline V gene lookup returns CDR1 MDHEN and CDR2 SYDVKM. Trimming cost V 4 bases and J 7 bases, with 16 bases left between them. CDR3 protein: CASSSILEGTEKLFF. DNA for the CDR3: TGTGCCAGCAGTTCGATCCTGGAGGGAACTGAAAAACTGTTTTTT.

This chain joins TRBV19 and TRBJ2-5; 8 bases agree with TRBD2. The CDR3 is 13 amino acids. The V and J ends lost 6 bases and 1 base, in that order; junction bases with no gene match: 1. Germline CDR1 is LNHDA and CDR2 is SQIVND (reference sequence). The chain's CDR3 is CASRSGGQETQYF. The DNA of the CDR3 is TGTGCCAGTAGGAGCGGGGGCCAAGAGACCCAGTACTTC.

The chain joins TRBV11-2 to TRBJ1-3; D uncertain. This CDR3 is 16 amino acids long. Germline-derived CDR1 and CDR2 are SGHAT and FQNNGV. V was pared by 1 base and J by 5 bases, with 15 bases between. In DNA form, the CDR3 reads TGTGCCAGCAGCTTAGTCGCGGGCCTACGTCGAAACACCATATATTTT. Amino acids: CASSLVAGLRRNTIYF.

The gene calls are TRBV4-3 and TRBJ2-3; 7 bases agree with TRBD2. Germline V lookup: CDR1 LGHNA, CDR2 YSLEER. Unmatched junction bases numbered 2, after V lost 5 bases and J lost 6 bases. This CDR3 has 12 amino acids. CDR3 in DNA: TGCGCCAGCAGCGGGGGAGGGGATACGCAGTATTTT. It specifies CASSGGGDTQYF.

The chain combines TRBV28 with TRBJ2-1, with 7 bases that match TRBD2. Germline V gene data show CDR1 as MDHEN and CDR2 as SYDVKM. This CDR3 comprises 14 residues. V lost 3 bases and J lost 9; bases outside the gene matches: 8. CDR3 DNA: TGTGCCAGCAGTTTTGGCGGGGGATCCCTTGAGCAGTTCTTC. Translation: CASSFGGGSLEQFF.

This sequence joins TRBV11-2 and TRBJ1-4; tentative D call: TRBD1 (6 bases). Per germline, CDR1 SGHAT and CDR2 FQNNGV. This CDR3 region has 13 residues. Trimming took off 3 bases at V and 7 bases at J, with 9 bases between the two ends. CDR3 sequence reads: CASSFLTGEKLFF. The CDR3, as DNA: TGTGCCAGCAGCTTCCTGACAGGTGAAAAACTGTTTTTT.

This sequence joins TRBV5-6 and TRBJ1-2, with D unclear. Germline V CDR1 and CDR2: SGHDT, YYEEEE. Between the trimmed V and J ends, which lost 2 bases and 4 bases, there was a span of 9 bases. The CDR3 extends over 13 amino acids. CDR3 bases: TGTGCCAGCAGCTTAGAAGCTACCTATGGCTACACCTTC. It translates to CASSLEATYGYTF.

The chain links TRBV2 to TRBJ2-7; no firm D call. CDR3 size: 12 residues. Germline V gene sequence: CDR1 SNHLY, CDR2 FYNNEI. Trimming left V 3 bases short and J 3 bases short, with 6 bases between. CDR3 DNA sequence: TGTGCCAGCAGTGAGAGAAACTACGAGCAGTACTTC. Protein product: CASSERNYEQYF. Based on the CDR3 plus reference TRBV2 and TRBJ2-7, the full variable domain is EPEVTQTPSHQVTQMGQEVILRCVPISNHLYFYWYRQILGQKVEFLVSFYNNEISEKSEIFDDQFSVERPDGSNFTLKIRSTKLEDSAMYFCASSERNYEQYFGPGTRLTVT.

The chain recombines TRBV9 with TRBJ1-1, with TRBD1 as a possible D gene (6 bases). CDR3 length equals 14 residues. Germline CDR1 SGDLS, CDR2 YYNGEE. The germline V and J ends were trimmed by 4 bases and 5 bases, with 15 bases remaining between them. CDR3 loop: CASSPGGRLTEAFF. Here the CDR3 DNA reads TGTGCCAGCAGCCCTGGGGGCAGGTTGACTGAAGCTTTCTTT.

Regarding this clone: One end of the junction is discordant with germline, which a read error may explain. The CDR3 loop reads CASSLGQVYEQYF. Here the CDR3 DNA reads TGTGCTAGCAGCTTGGGACAGGTATACGAGCAGTACTTC. J is TRBJ2-7 and V is TRBV7-7; 8 bases align to TRBD1. This CDR3 has 13 amino acids. Germline V gene sequence: CDR1 SSHAT, CDR2 FNYEAQ (reference sequence). Using reference TRBV7-7 and TRBJ2-7 for the parts outside the CDR3, the full variable domain is GAGVSQSPRYKVTKRGQDVTLRCDPISSHATLYWYQQALGQGPEFLTYFNYEAQPDKSGLPSDRFSAERPEGSISTLTIQRTEQRDSAMYRCASSLGQVYEQYFGPGTRLTVT.

CDR3 protein: CASSRLGGAGYTF. CDR3 sequence (DNA): TGTGCCAGCAGCCGTTTAGGGGGCGCCGGCTACACCTTC. This chain links TRBV6-5 with TRBJ1-2; the match to TRBD1 covers 7 bases. After removal of 6 bases from V and 8 bases from J, the junction contained 9 bases not matched to a gene. The CDR3 extends over 13 amino acids. Germline V lookup: CDR1 MNHEY, CDR2 SVGAGI.

The rearrangement joins TRBV9 to TRBJ2-1, with TRBD1 matching 7 bases. Germline lookup yields CDR1 SGDLS and CDR2 YYNGEE. V was clipped by 4 bases and J by 9 bases; unmatched bases: 4. The CDR3 runs 12 residues. CDR3 residues: CASSSTGVEQFF. The CDR3 region has the DNA TGTGCCAGCAGCTCCACAGGGGTTGAGCAGTTCTTC.

In nucleotides, the CDR3 is TGTGCCAGCAAGGGGAGCGACAGGGTCCCCACCGGGGAGCTGTTTTTT. The encoded protein is CASKGSDRVPTGELFF. This sequence joins TRBV27 and TRBJ2-2, with TRBD1 identical over 7 bases. Trimming took 7 bases from V and 4 from J; bases not matched to a gene: 12. The CDR3 length is 16 residues. CDR1 and CDR2 from the germline V gene are MNHEY and SMNVEV (reference sequence).

This clone was detected only a few times. The gene calls are TRBV11-1 and TRBJ2-5; D ambiguous. CDR3 length equals 12 residues. Germline CDR1 SGHAT, CDR2 FQDESV (reference sequence). V gave up 5 bases and J gave up 2 bases, with 6 bases separating them. CDR3 sequence reads: CASSPGQETQYF. CDR3 bases: TGTGCCAGCAGCCCGGGTCAAGAGACCCAGTACTTC.